This TCR beta chain was sequenced for a study of metastatic and nonmetastatic thyroid tumors. Germline V CDR1 and CDR2: LNHDA, SQIVND (reference sequence). V dropped 6 bases and J dropped 5 bases, with 8 bases sitting between them. The CDR3 contains 12 residues. Every patient was untreated before thyroid surgery. This clone is classed as medium-sized (0.01 to 0.1%). MiXCR re-clonotyped the PCR reads for TCRdb. Of some 14,000 clones listed, around a quarter are singletons. This clonotype was sampled from a female donor with papillary thyroid cancer or a benign thyroid nodule (not recorded which). Some clones in this sample may be carry-over from other donors' samples. V usage is TRBV19 and J usage is TRBJ1-5; D ambiguous. The sample was blood. The CDR3: CASRGFDQPQHF. CDR3 DNA: TGTGCCAGTAGGGGTTTCGATCAGCCCCAGCATTTT.